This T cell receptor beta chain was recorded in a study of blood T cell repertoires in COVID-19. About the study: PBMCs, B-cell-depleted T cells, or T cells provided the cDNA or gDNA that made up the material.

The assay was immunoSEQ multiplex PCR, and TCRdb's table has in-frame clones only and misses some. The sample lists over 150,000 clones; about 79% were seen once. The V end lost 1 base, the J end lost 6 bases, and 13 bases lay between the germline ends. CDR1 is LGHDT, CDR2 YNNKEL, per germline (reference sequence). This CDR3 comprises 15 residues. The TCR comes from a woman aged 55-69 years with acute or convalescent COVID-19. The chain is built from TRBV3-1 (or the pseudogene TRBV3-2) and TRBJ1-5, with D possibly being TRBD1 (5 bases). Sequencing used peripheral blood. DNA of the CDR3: TGTGCCAGCAGCCAAGGATCAGGGCAAAGTCAGCCCCAGCATTTT. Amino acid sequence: CASSQGSGQSQPQHF.